These 28 T cell receptor beta chains were all obtained from the same sample, sequenced in a study of T cell responses to AZD1222 COVID-19 vaccine. Sequencing used immunoSEQ multiplex PCR; TCRdb keeps in-frame clones, though not all of them. The sample carries about 180,000 clones, 90% recorded once. Sequenced here: peripheral blood, sampled on day 0 of AZD1222 vaccination. The receptors shown here come from an adult in good health.

This chain connects TRBV7-3 to TRBJ2-2; 7 bases are shared with TRBD2. Germline CDR1 is SGHTA and CDR2 is FQGTGA. The CDR3 totals 13 residues. V lost 4 bases, J lost 7 bases, and 3 bases stayed unmatched. The CDR3 loop is CASSSRGDGELFF. The CDR3 DNA reads as TGTGCCAGCAGCTCCCGGGGGGACGGGGAGCTGTTTTTT.

The chain has TRBV2 and TRBJ1-2, with D possibly matching TRBD1 (6 bases). The CDR3 has 11 residues. Germline V gene sequence: CDR1 SNHLY, CDR2 FYNNEI. Trimming stripped 7 bases from V and 7 bases from J, with 10 bases between. The CDR3 region is CASTQGGGYTF. The CDR3, as DNA: TGTGCCAGCACCCAAGGGGGTGGCTACACCTTC.

The V call is TRBV7-2, the J call TRBJ1-1, with unresolved D. V was trimmed by 0 bases and J by 0 bases, leaving 2 bases between them. The CDR3 runs to 13 residues. The germline gives CDR1 SGHTA, CDR2 FQGNSA. The CDR3 DNA follows: TGTGCCAGCAGCTTAGCCCTGAACACTGAAGCTTTCTTT. Translating it yields CASSLALNTEAFF. Together with reference TRBV7-2 and TRBJ1-1, the CDR3 gives the full variable domain: GAGVSQSPSNKVTEKGKDVELRCDPISGHTALYWYRQSLGQGLEFLIYFQGNSAPDKSGLPSDRFSAERTGGSVSTLTIQRTQQEDSAVYLCASSLALNTEAFFGQGTRLTVV.

In this sample, this clone turned up once. The chain uses TRBV5-6 and TRBJ2-5; D is possibly TRBD1 (5 bases). Germline loops: CDR1 SGHDT, CDR2 YYEEEE. Trimming pared 4 bases from V and 4 bases from J, leaving 14 bases between. The CDR3 runs 14 residues. CDR3 nucleotide sequence: TGTGCCAGCAGCGCTACAGGTACCGGAGAGACCCAGTACTTC. Its protein is CASSATGTGETQYF. Full variable domain (outside the CDR3, taken from reference TRBV5-6 and TRBJ2-5): DAGVTQSPTHLIKTRGQQVTLRCSPKSGHDTVSWYQQALGQGPQFIFQYYEEEERQRGNFPDRFSGHQFPNYSSELNVNALLLGDSALYLCASSATGTGETQYFGPGTRLLVL.

The chain carries TRBV14 and TRBJ1-1, with D uncertain. The CDR3 covers 15 residues. Germline V CDR1 and CDR2: SGHDN, FVKESK. V lost 0 bases, J lost 1 base, and 9 bases lay in between. The CDR3 is CASSQEIGWNTEAFF. The CDR3 DNA is TGTGCCAGCAGCCAAGAGATAGGGTGGAACACTGAAGCTTTCTTT. The full variable domain, rest sourced from reference TRBV14 and TRBJ1-1, is EAGVTQFPSHSVIEKGQTVTLRCDPISGHDNLYWYRRVMGKEIKFLLHFVKESKQDESGMPNNRFLAERTGGTYSTLKVQPAELEDSGVYFCASSQEIGWNTEAFFGQGTRLTVV.

The chain carries TRBV5-1 and TRBJ2-7, with 8 bases lining up with TRBD2. The ends lost 4 bases at V and 0 bases at J; junction bases unmatched: 3. The CDR3 covers 14 residues. The V gene's germline CDR1 is SGHRS and CDR2 YFSETQ. CDR3 region: CASSVSGVSYEQYF. Here the CDR3 DNA reads TGCGCCAGCAGCGTTAGCGGGGTCTCCTACGAGCAGTACTTC.

This clone was seen many times. This chain connects TRBV4-3 to TRBJ1-6, with D unclear. Germline lookup yields CDR1 LGHNA and CDR2 YSLEER. This CDR3 contains 12 residues. Trimming shortened V by 8 bases and J by 9 bases, and 11 bases separated the two germline ends. As DNA, the CDR3 is TGCGCCAGCGCCACCCTGGGTTCACCCCTCCACTTT. Translated, it gives CASATLGSPLHF.

This sequence joins TRBV5-1 and TRBJ2-7; the D gene is possibly TRBD2 (6 bases). V dropped 0 bases and J dropped 6 bases, with 10 bases sitting between them. The germline V gene has CDR1 SGHRS and CDR2 YFSETQ. This CDR3 is built from 13 residues. CDR3 in amino acids: CASSLAGSREQYF. CDR3 nucleotides: TGCGCCAGCAGCTTGGCCGGGAGTCGCGAGCAGTACTTC. Complete variable domain (other parts from reference TRBV5-1 and TRBJ2-7): KAGVTQTPRYLIKTRGQQVTLSCSPISGHRSVSWYQQTPGQGLQFLFEYFSETQRNKGNFPGRFSGRQFSNSRSEMNVSTLELGDSALYLCASSLAGSREQYFGPGTRLTVT.

The genes are TRBV4-1 and TRBJ2-5; 7 bases are shared with TRBD1. CDR1 is MGHRA and CDR2 is YSYEKL in the germline V gene. There are 14 residues in the CDR3. V lost 4 bases and J lost 5; bases outside the gene matches: 7. This CDR3 is CASSLTGARETQYF. CDR3 nucleotides: TGCGCCAGCAGCCTAACAGGGGCACGGGAGACCCAGTACTTC.

The chain couples TRBV6-2 or TRBV6-3 to TRBJ1-5; D uncertain. CDR1 is MNHEY, CDR2 SVGEGT, per germline. The CDR3 loop spans 15 amino acids. The V end was cut by 5 bases, the J end by 1 base, with 12 bases between. This CDR3 is CASSRLVGSNQPQHF. The DNA for the CDR3 is TGTGCCAGCAGTCGCCTGGTTGGAAGCAATCAGCCCCAGCATTTT.

The rearrangement joins TRBV27 to TRBJ2-7; 11 bases map to TRBD1. CDR3 length: 16 amino acids. V gave up 0 bases and J gave up 7 bases; unmatched junction bases: 8. Germline CDR1 and CDR2: MNHEY and SMNVEV (reference sequence). CDR3 nucleotides: TGTGCCAGCAGTTTATCCTTCGGACAGGGGGCTGGGGAGCAGTACTTC. Translation gives CASSLSFGQGAGEQYF.

The chain uses TRBV4-1 and TRBJ1-1; weak D call: TRBD1 (6 bases). V dropped 6 bases and J dropped 0 bases, with 14 bases sitting between them. The germline V gene encodes CDR1 MGHRA and CDR2 YSYEKL. The CDR3 has 15 residues. CDR3 sequence: CASRSVRTVNTEAFF. CDR3 nucleotide sequence: TGCGCCAGCAGAAGTGTACGGACAGTGAACACTGAAGCTTTCTTT.

V gene TRBV7-3 combines with J gene TRBJ2-1, with 10 nucleotides matching TRBD2. Germline CDR1 reads SGHTA; CDR2 reads FQGTGA. This CDR3 spans 15 amino acids. Trimming took 1 base from V and 7 from J; bases not matched to a gene: 4. CDR3 protein: CASSLSTSGVNEQFF. For the CDR3, the DNA is TGTGCCAGCAGCTTAAGTACTAGCGGGGTTAATGAGCAGTTCTTC.

This chain joins TRBV7-2 and TRBJ2-7; no clear D. Germline CDR1 is SGHTA and CDR2 is FQGNSA. Trimming cost V 2 bases and J 7 bases, with 9 bases left between them. There are 12 residues in the CDR3. CDR3: CASSLSVREQYF. For the CDR3, the DNA is TGTGCCAGCAGCTTAAGCGTAAGGGAGCAGTACTTC.

The chain is built from TRBV2 and TRBJ1-3, with a tentative D call TRBD1 (5 bases). Germline V CDR1 and CDR2: SNHLY, FYNNEI. The CDR3 runs 15 residues. V was shortened by 3 bases and J by 4 bases, with 13 bases between the two germline ends. This chain's CDR3 is CASSEQGVAGNTIYF. The CDR3 nucleotides are TGTGCCAGCAGTGAGCAGGGTGTTGCCGGAAACACCATATATTTT.

This clone was found once. J is TRBJ1-5 and V is TRBV7-2, with TRBD1 as a possible D gene (6 bases). V was shortened by 2 bases and J by 2 bases, with 10 bases between the two germline ends. CDR3 length: 15 amino acids. Germline V lookup: CDR1 SGHTA, CDR2 FQGNSA. CDR3 DNA: TGTGCCAGCAGCTTATGGGGGGCCGGCAATCAGCCCCAGCATTTT. This sequence encodes CASSLWGAGNQPQHF.

This sequence joins TRBV29-1 and TRBJ1-1; D ambiguous. The V gene lost 7 bases and the J gene lost 7 bases, with 13 bases spanning the gap. This CDR3 region has 11 residues. In germline, CDR1 is SQVTM, CDR2 ANQGSEA. CDR3 sequence: CSGSGRREAFF. CDR3 bases: TGCAGCGGGTCCGGGAGGCGTGAAGCTTTCTTT.

CDR3 bases: TGCGCCAGCAGCTTGGTGGCAGGCCCTAATTCACCCCTCCACTTT. It yields the protein CASSLVAGPNSPLHF. V is TRBV5-1 and J is TRBJ1-6; no clear D. V dropped 0 bases and J dropped 6 bases, with 10 bases sitting between them. CDR3 length: 15 amino acids. CDR1 is SGHRS and CDR2 is YFSETQ in the germline V gene.

The chain employs TRBV19 and TRBJ1-5; 8 bases are a match to TRBD1. The CDR3 is made up of 13 amino acids. Germline CDR1 LNHDA, CDR2 SQIVND (reference sequence). V lost 8 bases, J lost 3 bases, and 3 bases stayed unmatched. CDR3 in DNA: TGTGCCAGTCGGACAGGGATCAATCAGCCCCAGCATTTT. Protein product: CASRTGINQPQHF. The whole variable domain, remainder taken from reference TRBV19 and TRBJ1-5, is DGGITQSPKYLFRKEGQNVTLSCEQNLNHDAMYWYRQDPGQGLRLIYYSQIVNDFQKGDIAEGYSVSREKKESFPLTVTSAQKNPTAFYLCASRTGINQPQHFGDGTRLSIL.

This chain's CDR3 is CASSRLQGGAFF. DNA for the CDR3: TGTGCCAGTAGTAGGCTGCAGGGGGGAGCTTTCTTT. The gene calls are TRBV19 and TRBJ1-1; 7 bases agree with TRBD1. The CDR3 is made up of 12 amino acids. V gave up 4 bases and J gave up 10 bases; unmatched junction bases: 6. Germline V gene sequence: CDR1 LNHDA, CDR2 SQIVND (reference sequence). The variable domain in full, with the rest retrieved from reference TRBV19 and TRBJ1-1, is DGGITQSPKYLFRKEGQNVTLSCEQNLNHDAMYWYRQDPGQGLRLIYYSQIVNDFQKGDIAEGYSVSREKKESFPLTVTSAQKNPTAFYLCASSRLQGGAFFGQGTRLTVV.

This sequence joins TRBV7-9 and TRBJ2-7, with TRBD1 as a possible D gene (5 bases). The length of the CDR3 is 13 residues. The germline CDR1 and CDR2 sequences are SEHNR and FQNEAQ (reference sequence). V was trimmed by 3 bases and J by 6 bases, leaving 12 bases between them. This CDR3 reads CASSFFQGIEQYF. CDR3 nucleotides: TGTGCCAGCAGCTTTTTTCAGGGAATCGAGCAGTACTTC.

The chain uses TRBV7-8 and TRBJ2-3; D not certain. The CDR3 consists of 13 residues. The germline V and J ends were trimmed by 0 bases and 6 bases, with 7 bases remaining between them. CDR1 and CDR2 from the germline V gene are SGHVS and FQNEAQ. DNA for the CDR3: TGTGCCAGCAGCTTAGCGGGCAGCGATACGCAGTATTTT. This codes for CASSLAGSDTQYF.

This clone has only a few counts. The chain carries TRBV3-1 (or the pseudogene TRBV3-2) and TRBJ1-2; 7 bases are shared with TRBD1. Germline V gene sequence: CDR1 LGHDT, CDR2 YNNKEL (reference sequence). V trimming: 4 bases; J trimming: 4 bases; junction bases outside the gene matches: 18. CDR3 length: 18 residues. The CDR3 region has the DNA TGTGCCAGCAGCCGTCTTCCAAGGGGACAGAAGCCCGCCTATGGCTACACCTTC. Encoded protein: CASSRLPRGQKPAYGYTF.

J is TRBJ1-1 and V is TRBV7-6; D remains ambiguous. Trimming took 6 bases from V and 9 from J, leaving 11 bases between them. CDR1 is SGHVS and CDR2 is FNYEAQ in the germline V gene. The CDR3 sequence is 11 residues long. CDR3 residues: CASSSGSKAFF. The CDR3 nucleotides read TGTGCCAGCAGTTCCGGGAGCAAAGCTTTCTTT.

This chain uses TRBV7-2 with TRBJ1-1; no reliable D call. Germline V gives CDR1 SGHTA, CDR2 FQGNSA. The V gene lost 0 bases and the J gene lost 9 bases, with 8 bases spanning the gap. The CDR3 loop spans 12 amino acids. CDR3 in DNA: TGTGCCAGCAGCTTAGCCGGGCAGCAAGCTTTCTTT. It is translated as CASSLAGQQAFF.

This clone was picked up one time. The chain has TRBV20-1 and TRBJ1-6, with 7 positions matching TRBD1. V trimming: 6 bases; J trimming: 9 bases; junction bases outside the gene matches: 11. CDR1 is DFQATT, CDR2 SNEGSKA, per germline (reference sequence). This CDR3 spans 14 amino acids. The CDR3 loop reads CSASDRVRGSPLHF. Written as DNA, the CDR3 is TGCAGTGCCAGTGACAGGGTTCGAGGTTCACCCCTCCACTTT.

This clone is a singleton in its sample. The CDR3 region has the DNA TGCGCCAGCAGCCTGCAGGGAACGAACACCGGGGAGCTGTTTTTT. It specifies CASSLQGTNTGELFF. This chain uses TRBV4-1 with TRBJ2-2; weak D call: TRBD1 (5 bases). The CDR3 runs to 15 residues. Germline values: CDR1 MGHRA, CDR2 YSYEKL. The germline V and J ends were trimmed by 4 bases and 0 bases, with 9 bases remaining between them.

V and J are TRBV7-8 and TRBJ1-4, with D perhaps TRBD1 (5 bases). The V end was cut by 5 bases, the J end by 8 bases, with 12 bases between. The CDR3 length is 13 residues. The germline CDR1 and CDR2 sequences are SGHVS and FQNEAQ. CDR3 amino acids: CASSRAAGEKLFF. CDR3 sequence (DNA): TGTGCCAGCAGCCGCGCGGCAGGGGAAAAACTGTTTTTT.